These T cell receptor beta chains were read from a single sample in a study of shared clonotypes between healthy human individuals. The protocol was immunoSEQ multiplex PCR, while the TCRdb copy is restricted to in-frame clones and leaves out a portion. Seen here are about 2 million clones, just under 95% observed once, and the top ten hold more than 0.95%. Sample: naive CD8+ T cells sorted from blood. The receptors were gathered from a man aged 18 to 29 in good health. Each CDR3 is given without its conserved first and last residue. The order of the fields is D gene, J gene, V gene, CDR3 protein. A D gene is named only where the DNA matches it firmly.

d_call: TRBD1; j_call: TRBJ2-7; v_call: TRBV7-6; cdr3_aa: ASSVGQDYEQY
d_call: .; j_call: TRBJ2-3; v_call: TRBV15; cdr3_aa: ATSSTATDTQY
d_call: TRBD1; j_call: TRBJ1-2; v_call: TRBV7-9; cdr3_aa: ASSETVQGANYGYT
d_call: TRBD2; j_call: TRBJ2-2; v_call: TRBV9; cdr3_aa: ASSVGAGDTGELF
d_call: .; j_call: TRBJ2-5; v_call: TRBV10-3; cdr3_aa: AIRPESGETQY
d_call: .; j_call: TRBJ2-7; v_call: TRBV10-2; cdr3_aa: ASTVGTSLEQY
d_call: .; j_call: TRBJ1-3; v_call: TRBV7-6; cdr3_aa: ASSLEQGTLSGNTIY
d_call: TRBD1; j_call: TRBJ1-2; v_call: TRBV30; cdr3_aa: AWGQGGNYGYT
d_call: TRBD2; j_call: TRBJ2-5; v_call: TRBV28; cdr3_aa: AVAGGQETQY
d_call: .; j_call: TRBJ2-1; v_call: TRBV30; cdr3_aa: AWEEGNEQF
d_call: TRBD2; j_call: .; v_call: TRBV4-1; cdr3_aa: ASSQVIGRVYEQY
d_call: TRBD2; j_call: TRBJ2-7; v_call: TRBV19; cdr3_aa: ASNFRGLAGIGVDEQY
d_call: TRBD1; j_call: TRBJ2-7; v_call: TRBV15; cdr3_aa: ATSYGQGYEQY
d_call: .; j_call: TRBJ2-7; v_call: TRBV5-1; cdr3_aa: ASSLEGASYEQY
d_call: .; j_call: TRBJ1-2; v_call: TRBV4-1; cdr3_aa: ASSQLGGGYT
d_call: TRBD2; j_call: TRBJ2-1; v_call: TRBV13; cdr3_aa: ASSFGTSGSYNEQF
d_call: .; j_call: TRBJ2-3; v_call: TRBV28; cdr3_aa: ASSLLRVSSTDTQY
d_call: TRBD1; j_call: TRBJ1-5; v_call: TRBV19; cdr3_aa: ASSIRDRSQPQH
d_call: TRBD1; j_call: TRBJ2-1; v_call: TRBV5-4; cdr3_aa: ASSLEAGGTYNEQF
d_call: TRBD2; j_call: TRBJ2-6; v_call: TRBV27; cdr3_aa: ASSSRTSGRTGANVLT
d_call: .; j_call: TRBJ2-2; v_call: TRBV5-4; cdr3_aa: ASSLLLGTGELF
d_call: .; j_call: TRBJ1-4; v_call: TRBV28; cdr3_aa: ASSLREWDEKLF
d_call: TRBD2; j_call: TRBJ2-3; v_call: TRBV10-2; cdr3_aa: ASRRGASGDTQY
d_call: .; j_call: TRBJ2-1; v_call: TRBV12-5; cdr3_aa: ASGLYGNEQF
d_call: TRBD2; j_call: TRBJ2-1; v_call: TRBV27; cdr3_aa: ASSQEGAGGPFGNEQF
d_call: TRBD1; j_call: TRBJ2-1; v_call: TRBV5-1; cdr3_aa: ASTSRQQGASYNEQF
d_call: TRBD1; j_call: TRBJ2-7; v_call: TRBV5-1; cdr3_aa: ASSFTGGDEQY
d_call: .; j_call: TRBJ2-7; v_call: TRBV5-4; cdr3_aa: ASSQDLSSYEQY
d_call: TRBD1; j_call: TRBJ1-6; v_call: TRBV11-2; cdr3_aa: ASSLQGAGAPLH
d_call: .; j_call: TRBJ2-7; v_call: TRBV11-2; cdr3_aa: ASSAHGSGSYEQY
d_call: .; j_call: TRBJ2-2; v_call: TRBV2; cdr3_aa: ASSELRTGELF
d_call: TRBD1; j_call: TRBJ2-7; v_call: TRBV29-1; cdr3_aa: SVSQGTGSEQY
d_call: TRBD2; j_call: TRBJ2-3; v_call: TRBV9; cdr3_aa: ASSVDWAGGDTQY
d_call: .; j_call: TRBJ2-7; v_call: TRBV5-4; cdr3_aa: ASSWARGSKYEQY
d_call: .; j_call: TRBJ1-1; v_call: TRBV27; cdr3_aa: ASRWGGANTEAF
d_call: .; j_call: TRBJ1-1; v_call: TRBV7-3; cdr3_aa: ATPSNNYSKTEAF
d_call: .; j_call: TRBJ2-7; v_call: TRBV15; cdr3_aa: ATSRDWQGGVDEQY
d_call: TRBD1; j_call: TRBJ1-4; v_call: TRBV19; cdr3_aa: ASKRGRDDGKLF
d_call: .; j_call: TRBJ1-1; v_call: TRBV30; cdr3_aa: AWSDRQNAEAF
d_call: TRBD2; j_call: TRBJ2-1; v_call: TRBV4-3; cdr3_aa: ASSPLFLAADDNEQF
d_call: TRBD1; j_call: TRBJ2-1; v_call: TRBV5-4; cdr3_aa: ASSLGGTGVEQF
d_call: .; j_call: TRBJ2-7; v_call: TRBV30; cdr3_aa: AWSVAPYEQY
d_call: TRBD2; j_call: TRBJ2-7; v_call: TRBV4-1; cdr3_aa: ASSQDLLAGVGEQY
d_call: .; j_call: TRBJ2-1; v_call: TRBV7-9; cdr3_aa: ASSPSGLPFYHEQF
d_call: TRBD1; j_call: TRBJ1-1; v_call: TRBV27; cdr3_aa: ASSPPPDRDVSEAF
d_call: TRBD1; j_call: TRBJ1-3; v_call: TRBV18; cdr3_aa: ASSPSDRGAGNTIY
d_call: TRBD1; j_call: TRBJ2-7; v_call: TRBV27; cdr3_aa: ATASGQGYEQY
d_call: TRBD1; j_call: TRBJ2-7; v_call: TRBV6-5; cdr3_aa: ASSYSGTGYLYEQY
d_call: .; j_call: TRBJ2-2; v_call: TRBV25-1; cdr3_aa: ASSGGYTGELF
d_call: TRBD1; j_call: TRBJ1-1; v_call: TRBV19; cdr3_aa: ASTSTGALNTEAF
d_call: .; j_call: TRBJ2-2; v_call: TRBV29-1; cdr3_aa: SGVGDGELF
d_call: .; j_call: TRBJ2-3; v_call: TRBV7-2; cdr3_aa: ASSLYWGRTTDTQY
d_call: .; j_call: TRBJ2-1; v_call: TRBV27; cdr3_aa: ASSLIRGPSGQLTRVEEGEQF
d_call: .; j_call: TRBJ2-5; v_call: TRBV28; cdr3_aa: ASSYGGWGNQY
d_call: TRBD1; j_call: TRBJ1-3; v_call: TRBV13; cdr3_aa: ASSYQGEHTIY
d_call: TRBD1; j_call: TRBJ1-5; v_call: TRBV2; cdr3_aa: ASSHGTENQPQH
d_call: TRBD2; j_call: TRBJ2-3; v_call: TRBV27; cdr3_aa: ASSLLGVSGSTDTQY
d_call: .; j_call: TRBJ1-6; v_call: TRBV27; cdr3_aa: ASSFKDRYNSPLH